What follows describes a single T cell receptor (beta chain). Profiling relied on immunoSEQ multiplex PCR, and the TCRdb table lists in-frame clones only, not all of them. The data contain some 56,000 clones, about 95% of them singletons. These data are taken from a study of technical replicates of blood from several donors. V gave up 7 bases and J gave up 0 bases, with 10 bases separating them. Germline CDR1 is SGHTA and CDR2 is FQGNSA. The CDR3 is made up of 13 amino acids. The chain recombines TRBV7-2 with TRBJ2-7; D not resolved. The TCR originated in a human donor in good health. Some clones in this sample may be carry-over from other donors' samples. Input material: PBMCs. The CDR3 loop is CASNSYVSYEQYF. The CDR3 region has the DNA TGTGCCAGCAACTCGTACGTCTCCTACGAGCAGTACTTC.